The 29 T cell receptor beta chains presented below share a single source sample, sequenced in a study of radiation and T cells in renal cell carcinoma (dated by TCRdb to the early 2020s). The method behind the library was the immunoSEQ multiplex PCR assay. TCRdb provides this immuneACCESS table in a form limited to in-frame rearrangements. Some clones are lacking; in checked studies, under half of them reflect an unresolved V gene, and why the rest are absent is not known. The sample table records 130,000 to 150,000 clones; about 88% of these occur just once. The ten top clones hold about 4% of the sample. The time point label on this specimen signifies: baseline pretreatment blood. Explained via the paper, the treatment or condition label denotes: 15 Gy SBRT to primary tumor, nephrectomy 4 weeks later. The sample was blood, taken from a patient whose treatment included radiotherapy and nephrectomy. The source of these receptors is a woman in her sixties or seventies with renal cell carcinoma.

The chain carries TRBV7-3 and TRBJ2-3; D ambiguous. The CDR3 is 13 residues long. Per the germline V gene, CDR1 is SGHTA and CDR2 is FQGTGA. Trimming took off 5 bases at V and 7 bases at J, with 13 bases between the two ends. The CDR3 bases are TGTGCCAGCAGCCCGCGGCAGCAAAATACGCAGTATTTT. It codes for CASSPRQQNTQYF.

The chain has TRBV10-3 and TRBJ1-5; a weak D match, TRBD1 (5 bases). CDR1 ENHRY and CDR2 SYGVKD come from the germline V gene. Trimming stripped 4 bases from V and 5 bases from J, with 15 bases between. CDR3 length equals 15 residues. CDR3 sequence (DNA): TGTGCCATCAGTGTTAGCGGGGCAGGCCATCAGCCCCAGCATTTT. Its protein is CAISVSGAGHQPQHF.

The rearrangement links TRBV9 to TRBJ2-1, with D possibly being TRBD1 (10 bases). Germline CDR1 reads SGDLS; CDR2 reads YYNGEE. V was trimmed by 0 bases and J by 4 bases, leaving 32 bases between them. The CDR3 sequence is 22 residues long. CDR3 loop: CASSVAGGTGDRLAGVYNEQFF. CDR3 nucleotides: TGTGCCAGCAGCGTAGCGGGCGGGACAGGGGATCGTTTAGCGGGGGTATACAATGAGCAGTTCTTC. Full variable domain (remainder filled in from reference TRBV9 and TRBJ2-1): DSGVTQTPKHLITATGQRVTLRCSPRSGDLSVYWYQQSLDQGLQFLIQYYNGEERAKGNILERFSAQQFPDLHSELNLSSLELGDSALYFCASSVAGGTGDRLAGVYNEQFFGPGTRLTVL.

V usage is TRBV19 and J usage is TRBJ1-1; D unclear. The germline V gene has CDR1 LNHDA and CDR2 SQIVND (reference sequence). There are 15 residues in the CDR3. Trimming cost V 6 bases and J 4 bases, with 18 bases left between them. CDR3 residues: CASSPRPPGPTEAFF. In nucleotides, the CDR3 is TGTGCCAGTAGCCCCCGCCCCCCCGGACCCACTGAAGCTTTCTTT.

The J gene is TRBJ1-2, the V gene TRBV2; unclear D gene. The CDR3 sequence is 11 residues long. The germline V gene has CDR1 SNHLY and CDR2 FYNNEI. Trimming left V 3 bases short and J 11 bases short, with 10 bases between. CDR3 in DNA: TGTGCCAGCAGTGACCGACTGGCTTACACCTTC. The encoded protein is CASSDRLAYTF. The full variable domain, its missing parts supplied by reference TRBV2 and TRBJ1-2, is EPEVTQTPSHQVTQMGQEVILRCVPISNHLYFYWYRQILGQKVEFLVSFYNNEISEKSEIFDDQFSVERPDGSNFTLKIRSTKLEDSAMYFCASSDRLAYTFGSGTRLTVV.

The rearrangement joins TRBV2 to TRBJ1-1; D is unresolved. Germline CDR1 is SNHLY and CDR2 is FYNNEI. This CDR3 has 12 residues. V was cut by 7 bases and J by 1 base, with 7 bases left in between. CDR3: CASKGRNTEAFF. In DNA form, the CDR3 reads TGTGCCAGCAAGGGCAGGAACACTGAAGCTTTCTTT.

This chain links TRBV7-2 with TRBJ2-1; TRBD1 matches at 7 bases. CDR1 and CDR2 (germline): SGHTA, FQGNSA. The trim removed 5 bases at V and 5 bases at J, leaving 6 bases unmatched. The CDR3 has 14 amino acids. For the CDR3, the DNA is TGTGCCAGCAGCCCCCGGGACAGAAACAATGAGCAGTTCTTC. Translating it yields CASSPRDRNNEQFF.

The chain combines TRBV6-5 with TRBJ2-7; 12 bases map to TRBD1. V trimming: 6 bases; J trimming: 3 bases; junction bases outside the gene matches: 9. The CDR3 has 16 amino acids. From germline, CDR1 is MNHEY and CDR2 SVGAGI. CDR3 coding DNA: TGTGCCAGCAGCTACGCCGGGACAGGGGGCAACTACGAGCAGTACTTC. Its translation: CASSYAGTGGNYEQYF.

The chain uses TRBV7-2 and TRBJ1-1; no clear D. Germline CDR1 is SGHTA and CDR2 is FQGNSA. There are 11 residues in the CDR3. Trimming stripped 5 bases from V and 5 bases from J, with 6 bases between. The CDR3 nucleotides are TGTGCCAGCAGCCCGCGAACTGAAGCTTTCTTT. Encoded protein: CASSPRTEAFF.

The V gene is TRBV9, the J gene TRBJ1-1; D uncertain. Germline assignment: CDR1 SGDLS and CDR2 YYNGEE. This CDR3 spans 13 amino acids. V gave up 4 bases and J gave up 1 base, with 8 bases separating them. Here the CDR3 DNA reads TGTGCCAGCAGCCTTAAAGCGAACACTGAAGCTTTCTTT. Protein: CASSLKANTEAFF. The variable domain in full, completed from reference TRBV9 and TRBJ1-1, reads DSGVTQTPKHLITATGQRVTLRCSPRSGDLSVYWYQQSLDQGLQFLIQYYNGEERAKGNILERFSAQQFPDLHSELNLSSLELGDSALYFCASSLKANTEAFFGQGTRLTVV.

The chain recombines TRBV28 with TRBJ1-6; 7 bases are shared with TRBD1. Germline lookup yields CDR1 MDHEN and CDR2 SYDVKM. CDR3 length: 16 amino acids. Trimming removed 6 bases from V and 4 bases from J; junction bases left unmatched: 9. The chain's CDR3 is CASSTTQGGYNSPLHF. The CDR3 DNA sequence: TGTGCCAGCAGCACCACGCAGGGGGGGTATAATTCACCCCTCCACTTT.

This clone was counted between two and nine times. The chain combines TRBV30 with TRBJ1-1; D possibly corresponds to TRBD1 (5 bases). The germline gives CDR1 GTSNPN, CDR2 SVGIG (reference sequence). V was cut by 0 bases and J by 6 bases, with 11 bases left in between. This CDR3 is built from 13 residues. CDR3 amino acids: CAWSVRTTAEAFF. The DNA for the CDR3 is TGTGCCTGGAGTGTAAGGACAACTGCTGAAGCTTTCTTT.

In this sample, this clone turned up once. The chain has TRBV6-6 and TRBJ2-1, with TRBD2 matching 11 bases. Germline CDR1 reads MNHNY; CDR2 reads SVGAGI (reference sequence). The CDR3 extends over 15 amino acids. Trimming cost V 6 bases and J 7 bases; bases outside gene matches: 8. The CDR3 protein is CASRQIAGGLNEQFF. CDR3 DNA sequence: TGTGCCAGCAGACAGATAGCGGGGGGGCTGAATGAGCAGTTCTTC.

The chain is built from TRBV15 and TRBJ2-6; D is unresolved. With 0 bases removed from V and 2 bases from J, the gap between germline ends came to 5 bases. Germline values: CDR1 LNHNV, CDR2 YYDKDF (reference sequence). This CDR3 comprises 15 residues. The DNA for the CDR3 is TGTGCCACCAGCAGAGATCAGGCTGGGGCCAACGTCCTGACTTTC. It is translated as CATSRDQAGANVLTF. The full variable domain, in which reference TRBV15 and TRBJ2-6 provide the parts outside the CDR3, is DAMVIQNPRYQVTQFGKPVTLSCSQTLNHNVMYWYQQKSSQAPKLLFHYYDKDFNNEADTPDNFQSRRPNTSFCFLDIRSPGLGDTAMYLCATSRDQAGANVLTFGAGSRLTVL.

The rearrangement links TRBV11-2 to TRBJ2-4, with 7 bases identical to TRBD1. The CDR3 is 15 residues long. Trimming cost V 4 bases and J 6 bases; bases outside gene matches: 9. Germline-derived CDR1 and CDR2 are SGHAT and FQNNGV. CDR3 sequence: CASSSLRTGLNIQYF. The DNA of the CDR3 is TGTGCCAGCAGCTCGTTACGGACAGGCCTAAACATTCAGTACTTC.

J is TRBJ1-4 and V is TRBV6-4, with D unclear. The CDR3 consists of 14 residues. The germline V and J ends were trimmed by 2 bases and 7 bases, with 11 bases remaining between them. Per germline, CDR1 MRHNA and CDR2 SNTAGT. CDR3 DNA: TGTGCCAGCAGTGACACTGGGTTAGGTGAAAAACTGTTTTTT. Translated, it gives CASSDTGLGEKLFF.

This clone was counted a single time. The chain employs TRBV6-5 and TRBJ2-7; the D gene is possibly TRBD1 (5 bases). The germline V gene has CDR1 MNHEY and CDR2 SVGAGI. Trimming took 0 bases from V and 0 from J, leaving 9 bases between them. The CDR3 runs to 15 residues. CDR3 nucleotides: TGTGCCAGCAGTTACTCCAGGGATACCTCCTACGAGCAGTACTTC. Amino acids: CASSYSRDTSYEQYF.

This chain joins TRBV20-1 and TRBJ2-4; D remains unclear. CDR1 and CDR2 from the germline V gene are DFQATT and SNEGSKA (reference sequence). The CDR3 sequence is 11 residues long. V dropped 5 bases and J dropped 6 bases, with 8 bases sitting between them. The CDR3, as DNA: TGCAGTGCTCCCACCGGAAACATTCAGTACTTC. As protein: CSAPTGNIQYF.

The genes are TRBV28 and TRBJ2-3, with TRBD2 identical over 7 bases. With 8 bases clipped from V and 3 bases from J, the junction kept 5 bases outside the gene matches. The CDR3 is 13 amino acids. Germline lookup yields CDR1 MDHEN and CDR2 SYDVKM. This CDR3 reads CASGGGGTDTQYF. The CDR3 nucleotides read TGTGCCAGCGGAGGCGGGGGTACAGATACGCAGTATTTT.

This chain joins TRBV5-1 and TRBJ2-1; 11 bases match TRBD1. The V gene end was trimmed by 4 bases and the J gene end by 8 bases; junction bases not matched to a gene: 11. The germline gives CDR1 SGHRS, CDR2 YFSETQ. CDR3 length equals 16 residues. For the CDR3, the DNA is TGCGCCAGCAGCGTTCATCCGGGACAGGGGGGTGATGAGCAGTTCTTC. Its protein is CASSVHPGQGGDEQFF.

Concerning this clone: A junction boundary mismatches the germline segment, possibly from a read error. The V gene is TRBV5-6, the J gene TRBJ1-3; D gene uncertain. This CDR3 is built from 15 residues. Germline CDR1 is SGHDT and CDR2 is YYEEEE. DNA for the CDR3: TGTGTCAGCAGCTTGAGTGTGGCAGCTGGAAACACCATATATTTT. Amino acid sequence: CVSSLSVAAGNTIYF.

This clone was found once. The chain carries TRBV9 and TRBJ2-3; 11 bases are shared with TRBD2. This CDR3 has 16 amino acids. Germline CDR1 is SGDLS and CDR2 is YYNGEE. The ends lost 3 bases at V and 2 bases at J; junction bases unmatched: 5. The CDR3 reads CASSELAGVPTDTQYF. CDR3 coding DNA: TGTGCCAGCAGCGAACTAGCGGGGGTGCCCACAGATACGCAGTATTTT.

This chain connects TRBV27 to TRBJ1-4, with TRBD1 identical over 8 bases. Losses at the gene ends were 4 bases for V and 4 bases for J; bases not matched to a gene: 11. The CDR3 runs to 17 residues. CDR1 MNHEY and CDR2 SMNVEV come from the germline V gene (reference sequence). For the CDR3, the DNA is TGTGCCAGCAGTTCTTTCATCTCACAGGGGGTTAATGAAAAACTGTTTTTT. This encodes CASSSFISQGVNEKLFF.

The J gene is TRBJ1-6, the V gene TRBV18; D remains ambiguous. Germline CDR1 reads KGHSH; CDR2 reads LQKENI. This CDR3 region has 15 residues. Trimming took off 2 bases at V and 9 bases at J, with 14 bases between the two ends. This chain's CDR3 is CASSPTSPPLSPLHF. The CDR3, as DNA: TGTGCCAGCTCACCAACCAGTCCGCCTCTTTCACCCCTCCACTTT.

The chain is built from TRBV7-9 and TRBJ1-3; D is unresolved. This CDR3 spans 15 amino acids. The germline gives CDR1 SEHNR, CDR2 FQNEAQ (reference sequence). V lost 4 bases to trimming and J lost 0 bases, with 10 bases between them. The CDR3 sequence: CASSSWVSSGNTIYF. The CDR3 nucleotides read TGTGCCAGCAGCTCCTGGGTCAGCTCTGGAAACACCATATATTTT.

This clone was detected once. The V call is TRBV28, the J call TRBJ1-6; D unclear. Germline CDR1 is MDHEN and CDR2 is SYDVKM. The CDR3 has 15 amino acids. V was cut by 5 bases and J by 7 bases, with 15 bases left in between. The CDR3 DNA sequence: TGTGCCAGCAGTCGCCCCGGCGTTGGGAATTCACCCCTCCACTTT. Translated, it gives CASSRPGVGNSPLHF.

The CDR3 sequence: CASSVISSNSPLHF. The CDR3 DNA follows: TGTGCCAGCAGCGTAATCAGCTCTAATTCACCCCTCCACTTT. The chain employs TRBV9 and TRBJ1-6; no reliable D call. Germline CDR1 and CDR2: SGDLS and YYNGEE. This CDR3 is built from 14 residues. V dropped 1 base and J dropped 6 bases, with 8 bases sitting between them.

The rearrangement joins TRBV4-3 to TRBJ2-7; either TRBD1 or TRBD2 may supply D (5 bases each). Germline assignment: CDR1 LGHNA and CDR2 YSLEER. This CDR3 is 13 amino acids long. V was trimmed by 6 bases and J by 5 bases, leaving 14 bases between them. Here the CDR3 reads CASSRKLGDEQYF. DNA for the CDR3: TGCGCCAGCAGTCGCAAACTGGGGGACGAGCAGTACTTC.

The CDR3: CASSQDARQGNGYTF. The CDR3 bases are TGCGCCAGCAGCCAAGATGCGCGACAGGGGAATGGCTACACCTTC. The V call is TRBV4-3, the J call TRBJ1-2; TRBD1 aligns across 8 bases. V lost 0 bases, J lost 6 bases, and 6 bases stayed unmatched. Germline values: CDR1 LGHNA, CDR2 YSLEER. CDR3 length: 15 residues.